This entry features one T cell receptor beta chain sequence. This record comes from a study of cytotoxic CD8 clonotypes in ibrutinib-treated CLL. The protocol was immunoSEQ multiplex PCR, while the TCRdb copy is restricted to in-frame clones and leaves out a portion. The sample has 250,000 to 350,000 clones; about 72% are singletons. Germline CDR1 MDHEN, CDR2 SYDVKM. The CDR3 consists of 13 residues. V was pared by 8 bases and J by 6 bases, with 17 bases between. The receptor was derived from a human donor with chronic lymphocytic leukemia. Specimen: PBMCs, collected at disease progression, from a patient treated with ibrutinib. The chain couples TRBV28 to TRBJ2-7; tentatively, D is TRBD1 (5 bases). The CDR3 DNA sequence: TGTGCCAGCGCGTCAGGGTTACTGGCCGAGCAGTACTTC. Translation gives CASASGLLAEQYF.